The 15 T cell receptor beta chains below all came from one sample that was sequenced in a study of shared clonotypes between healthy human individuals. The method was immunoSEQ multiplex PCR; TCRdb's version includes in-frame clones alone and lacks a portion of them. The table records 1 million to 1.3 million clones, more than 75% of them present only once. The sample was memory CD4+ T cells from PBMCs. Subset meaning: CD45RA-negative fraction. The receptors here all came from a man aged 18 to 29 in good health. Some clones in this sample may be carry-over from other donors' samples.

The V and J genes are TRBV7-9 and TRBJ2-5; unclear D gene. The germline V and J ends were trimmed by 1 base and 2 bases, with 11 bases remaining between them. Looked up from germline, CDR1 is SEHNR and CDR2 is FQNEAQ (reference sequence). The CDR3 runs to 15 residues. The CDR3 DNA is TGTGCCAGCAGCTTAGGGTTCCCAGGTCAAGAGACCCAGTACTTC. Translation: CASSLGFPGQETQYF.

The CDR3 coding sequence is TGTGCCAGCAGCTCCCAAGCGGGAGCAGATACGCAGTATTTT. The encoded protein is CASSSQAGADTQYF. This sequence joins TRBV7-9 and TRBJ2-3, with 8 positions matching TRBD2. The CDR3 is 14 amino acids. The germline CDR1 and CDR2 sequences are SEHNR and FQNEAQ (reference sequence). V lost 4 bases to trimming and J lost 4 bases; unmatched junction nucleotides: 4.

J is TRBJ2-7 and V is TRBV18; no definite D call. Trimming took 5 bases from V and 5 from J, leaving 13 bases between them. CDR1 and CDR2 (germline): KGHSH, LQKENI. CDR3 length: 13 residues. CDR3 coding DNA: TGTGCCAGCTCAAGCTCTCAGGTCGACGAGCAGTACTTC. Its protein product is CASSSSQVDEQYF.

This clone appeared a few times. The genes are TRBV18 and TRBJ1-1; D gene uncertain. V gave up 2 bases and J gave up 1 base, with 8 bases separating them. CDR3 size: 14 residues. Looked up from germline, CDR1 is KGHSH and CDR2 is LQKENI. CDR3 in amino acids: CASSPLAENTEAFF. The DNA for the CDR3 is TGTGCCAGCTCACCATTGGCAGAGAACACTGAAGCTTTCTTT.

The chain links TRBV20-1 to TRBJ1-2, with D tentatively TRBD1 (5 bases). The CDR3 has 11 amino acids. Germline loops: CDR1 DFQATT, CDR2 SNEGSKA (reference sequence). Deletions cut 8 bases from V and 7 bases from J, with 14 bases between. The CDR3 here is CSLGTAGGYTF. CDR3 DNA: TGCAGTCTCGGGACCGCGGGTGGCTACACCTTC.

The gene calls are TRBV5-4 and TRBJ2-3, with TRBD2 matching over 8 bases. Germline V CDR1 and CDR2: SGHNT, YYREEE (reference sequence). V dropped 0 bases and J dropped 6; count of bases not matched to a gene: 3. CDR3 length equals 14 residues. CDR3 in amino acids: CASSLGSGIDTQYF. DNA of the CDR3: TGTGCCAGCAGCTTGGGTAGCGGGATTGATACGCAGTATTTT.

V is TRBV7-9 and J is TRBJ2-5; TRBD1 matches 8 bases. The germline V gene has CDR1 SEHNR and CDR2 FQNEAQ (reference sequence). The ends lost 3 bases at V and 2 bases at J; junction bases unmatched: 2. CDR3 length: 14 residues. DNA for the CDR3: TGTGCCAGCAGCTTCAGGGGGCATCAAGAGACCCAGTACTTC. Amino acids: CASSFRGHQETQYF.

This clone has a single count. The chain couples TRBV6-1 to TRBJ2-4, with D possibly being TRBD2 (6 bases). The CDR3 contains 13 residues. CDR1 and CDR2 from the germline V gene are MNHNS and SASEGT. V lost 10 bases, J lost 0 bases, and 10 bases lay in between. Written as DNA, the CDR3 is TGTGCCACTCGGGAGCTAGCCAAAAACATTCAGTACTTC. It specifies CATRELAKNIQYF.

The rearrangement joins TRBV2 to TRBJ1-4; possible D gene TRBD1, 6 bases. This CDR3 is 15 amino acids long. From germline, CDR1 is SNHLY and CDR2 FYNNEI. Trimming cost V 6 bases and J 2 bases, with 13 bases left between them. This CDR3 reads CASRKRTETNEKLFF. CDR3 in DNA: TGTGCCAGCAGGAAACGGACAGAGACTAATGAAAAACTGTTTTTT. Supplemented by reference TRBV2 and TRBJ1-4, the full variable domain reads EPEVTQTPSHQVTQMGQEVILRCVPISNHLYFYWYRQILGQKVEFLVSFYNNEISEKSEIFDDQFSVERPDGSNFTLKIRSTKLEDSAMYFCASRKRTETNEKLFFGSGTQLSVL.

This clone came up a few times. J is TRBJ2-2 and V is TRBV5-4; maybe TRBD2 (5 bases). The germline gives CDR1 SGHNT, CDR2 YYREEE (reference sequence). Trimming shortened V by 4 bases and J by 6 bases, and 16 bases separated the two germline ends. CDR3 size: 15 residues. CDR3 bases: TGTGCCAGCAGCCCTGGCGGTAGCGTAGCCGGGGAGCTGTTTTTT. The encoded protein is CASSPGGSVAGELFF.

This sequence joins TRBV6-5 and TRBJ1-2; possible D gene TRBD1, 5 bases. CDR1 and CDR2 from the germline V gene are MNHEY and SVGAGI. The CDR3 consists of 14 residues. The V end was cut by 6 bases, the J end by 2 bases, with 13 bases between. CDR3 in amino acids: CASRTPGRNYGYTF. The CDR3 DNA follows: TGTGCCAGCAGGACGCCGGGACGGAACTATGGCTACACCTTC.

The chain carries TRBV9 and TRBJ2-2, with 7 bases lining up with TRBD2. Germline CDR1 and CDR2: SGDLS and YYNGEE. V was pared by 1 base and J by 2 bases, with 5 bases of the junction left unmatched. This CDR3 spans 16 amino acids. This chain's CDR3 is CASSVTSGVNTGELFF. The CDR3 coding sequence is TGTGCCAGCAGCGTAACCAGCGGGGTTAACACCGGGGAGCTGTTTTTT.

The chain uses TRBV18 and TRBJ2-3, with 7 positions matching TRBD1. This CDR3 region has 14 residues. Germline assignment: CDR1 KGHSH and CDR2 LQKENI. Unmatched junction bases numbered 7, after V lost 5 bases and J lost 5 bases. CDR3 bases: TGTGCCAGCTCATCACAGGGGTCCGAAGATACGCAGTATTTT. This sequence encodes CASSSQGSEDTQYF.

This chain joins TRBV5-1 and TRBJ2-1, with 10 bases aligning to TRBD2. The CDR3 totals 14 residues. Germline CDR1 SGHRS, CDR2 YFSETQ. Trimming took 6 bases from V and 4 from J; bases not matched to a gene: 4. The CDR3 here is CASTIAGGYNEQFF. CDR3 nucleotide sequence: TGCGCCAGCACCATAGCGGGAGGATACAATGAGCAGTTCTTC.

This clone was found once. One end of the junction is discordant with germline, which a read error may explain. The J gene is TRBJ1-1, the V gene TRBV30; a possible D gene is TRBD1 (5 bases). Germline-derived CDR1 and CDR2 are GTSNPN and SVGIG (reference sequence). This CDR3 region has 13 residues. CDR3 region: CAWSGALFTEAFF. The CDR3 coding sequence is TGTGCCTGGAGCGGGGCACTTTTCACTGAGGCTTTCTTT.